This T cell receptor (beta chain) comes out of a study of blood T cell repertoires in COVID-19. Profiling relied on immunoSEQ multiplex PCR, and the TCRdb table lists in-frame clones only, not all of them. The profile shows some 430,000 clones, about 90% of them singletons. CDR1 is GTSNPN, CDR2 SVGIG, per germline (reference sequence). This CDR3 region has 16 residues. V trimming: 2 bases; J trimming: 0 bases; junction bases outside the gene matches: 7. The receptor's source is a young man who had recovered from COVID-19. Sequencing was performed on PBMCs or T cells enriched from blood (not recorded which). The chain uses TRBV30 and TRBJ1-5; 7 bases match TRBD1. The DNA of the CDR3 is TGTGCCTGGAGTTCACATACAGGGGATAGCAATCAGCCCCAGCATTTT. This gives the protein CAWSSHTGDSNQPQHF.